The 23 T cell receptor beta chains below were found in one sample sequenced in a study of cytomegalovirus exposure and HLA in healthy donors. The PCR had 60 Vbeta and 13 Jbeta primers. The table came from immunoSEQ multiplex PCR; TCRdb's copy has only in-frame clones and leaves some out. The repertoire holds 70,000 to 95,000 clones, with 62% as singletons. The sample consisted of PBMCs. Receptors originate from a woman aged 30 to 39 in good health and CMV-seropositive.

The V gene is TRBV19, the J gene TRBJ1-5; D is possibly TRBD1 (6 bases). With 1 base removed from V and 7 bases from J, the gap between germline ends came to 11 bases. Germline loops: CDR1 LNHDA, CDR2 SQIVND (reference sequence). The CDR3 sequence is 14 residues long. CDR3 DNA: TGTGCCAGTAGTATAGGGGCGCAGGGGCAGCCCCAGCATTTT. This codes for CASSIGAQGQPQHF.

The V call is TRBV6-5, the J call TRBJ1-5; a possible D gene is TRBD1 (6 bases). The CDR3 sequence is 14 residues long. Looked up from germline, CDR1 is MNHEY and CDR2 is SVGAGI. Trimming removed 6 bases from V and 5 bases from J, with 14 bases in between. The DNA of the CDR3 is TGTGCCAGCAGCCTGGGACGGACAGATCAGCCCCAGCATTTT. Translated, it gives CASSLGRTDQPQHF.

This rearrangement joins TRBV4-2 to TRBJ1-1; no firm D call. This CDR3 is built from 15 residues. Germline CDR1 is LGHNA and CDR2 is YNFKEQ. With 1 base removed from V and 5 bases from J, the gap between germline ends came to 14 bases. CDR3 sequence: CASSQGNTPGTEAFF. As DNA, the CDR3 is TGTGCCAGCAGCCAAGGTAACACTCCGGGGACTGAAGCTTTCTTT.

The rearrangement joins TRBV19 to TRBJ2-2; maybe TRBD1 (7 bases). V shed 1 base and J shed 9 bases, with 21 bases lying between them. The CDR3 contains 17 residues. Germline-derived CDR1 and CDR2 are LNHDA and SQIVND (reference sequence). In DNA form, the CDR3 reads TGTGCCAGTAGTATAGGGGGACTTAAGACAGGGATCAGGGAGCTGTTTTTT. Residues: CASSIGGLKTGIRELFF.

The chain couples TRBV10-1 to TRBJ1-2, with a weak D call TRBD1 (5 bases). The germline V gene encodes CDR1 WNHNN and CDR2 SYGVQD (reference sequence). The CDR3 has 18 amino acids. V dropped 7 bases and J dropped 4 bases, with 28 bases sitting between them. The CDR3 DNA is TGCGCCAGCAACAGGTGGCCCCCTTCGACCCCTCCAGGCTATGGCTACACCTTC. Residues: CASNRWPPSTPPGYGYTF.

V gene TRBV19 combines with J gene TRBJ2-7; TRBD1 might be the D (6 bases). Germline V gene sequence: CDR1 LNHDA, CDR2 SQIVND (reference sequence). The CDR3 is made up of 14 amino acids. V was shortened by 8 bases and J by 3 bases, with 17 bases between the two germline ends. CDR3 region: CASPQGVTVYEQYF. Written as DNA, the CDR3 is TGTGCCAGTCCACAGGGAGTAACCGTCTACGAGCAGTACTTC.

The V call is TRBV6-6, the J call TRBJ2-1; weak D call: TRBD1 (6 bases). The germline V gene encodes CDR1 MNHNY and CDR2 SVGAGI (reference sequence). Trimming shortened V by 4 bases and J by 3 bases, and 13 bases separated the two germline ends. There are 15 residues in the CDR3. CDR3 residues: CASSSLDRNYNEQFF. The CDR3 region has the DNA TGTGCCAGCAGTTCCCTTGACAGGAACTACAATGAGCAGTTCTTC.

J is TRBJ1-6 and V is TRBV13; possible D gene TRBD1, 5 bases. Germline V gene lookup returns CDR1 PRHDT and CDR2 FYEKMQ (reference sequence). V lost 2 bases and J lost 10, with 15 bases in between. The length of the CDR3 is 15 residues. In nucleotides, the CDR3 is TGTGCCAGCAGCTTATCTCCAGGGCTCGGGTCACCCCTCCACTTT. This gives the protein CASSLSPGLGSPLHF.

This clone was detected only a few times. The chain carries TRBV5-1 and TRBJ1-1; a possible D gene is TRBD1 (6 bases). V was shortened by 4 bases and J by 0 bases, with 13 bases between the two germline ends. CDR3 length: 15 amino acids. Looked up from germline, CDR1 is SGHRS and CDR2 is YFSETQ. The CDR3 DNA sequence: TGCGCCAGCAGCGCGGTCGGGACACTGAACACTGAAGCTTTCTTT. Translated, it gives CASSAVGTLNTEAFF.

Concerning this clone itself: The same CDR3 also results from other DNA sequences found in this sample. V is TRBV5-1 and J is TRBJ1-1, with D tentatively TRBD1 (6 bases). Germline CDR1 SGHRS, CDR2 YFSETQ. This CDR3 region has 14 residues. V gave up 2 bases and J gave up 0 bases, with 8 bases separating them. The CDR3 nucleotides are TGCGCCAGCAGCTTAGGGGGTATGAACACTGAAGCTTTCTTT. It specifies CASSLGGMNTEAFF.

This chain connects TRBV5-1 to TRBJ1-5; 9 bases map to TRBD1. The CDR3 is 14 amino acids. Trimming at V came to 3 bases and at J to 9 bases, leaving 7 bases not matched to a gene. The V gene's germline CDR1 is SGHRS and CDR2 YFSETQ. CDR3 region: CASSYGQGSAPQHF. The CDR3 DNA is TGCGCCAGCAGCTACGGACAGGGGAGTGCGCCCCAGCATTTT.

The chain has TRBV7-3 and TRBJ1-6, with D possibly TRBD1 on 6 matching bases. V lost 3 bases to trimming and J lost 5 bases, with 14 bases between them. Per germline, CDR1 SGHTA and CDR2 FQGTGA. The CDR3 has 16 residues. This CDR3 is CASSFAGAANNSPLHF. Here the CDR3 DNA reads TGTGCCAGCAGCTTTGCAGGGGCCGCCAATAATTCACCCCTCCACTTT.

CDR3: CASSPVTGFDEQYF. The CDR3 DNA reads as TGTGCCAGCTCACCAGTGACAGGGTTCGACGAGCAGTACTTC. V gene TRBV18 combines with J gene TRBJ2-7, with TRBD1 identical over 7 bases. V was clipped by 2 bases and J by 5 bases; unmatched bases: 6. The germline gives CDR1 KGHSH, CDR2 LQKENI. The CDR3 spans 14 residues.

This clone appeared once. CDR3 protein: CASSPRTRDTEAFF. The DNA of the CDR3 is TGTGCCAGCAGCCCCCGCACGAGAGACACTGAAGCTTTCTTT. The V gene is TRBV11-3, the J gene TRBJ1-1; D is ambiguous. The V end lost 5 bases, the J end lost 3 bases, and 13 bases lay between the germline ends. This CDR3 has 14 amino acids. Germline loops: CDR1 SGHNT, CDR2 YENEEA.

The chain has TRBV9 and TRBJ1-1; D uncertain. The CDR3 consists of 13 residues. The germline V gene encodes CDR1 SGDLS and CDR2 YYNGEE. The germline V and J ends were trimmed by 4 bases and 11 bases, with 18 bases remaining between them. The CDR3: CASSPGSEWEAFF. The CDR3 bases are TGTGCCAGCAGCCCCGGCTCCGAATGGGAGGCTTTCTTT.

The chain has TRBV29-1 and TRBJ1-1; TRBD1 might be the D (6 bases). The CDR3 consists of 11 residues. Germline CDR1 is SQVTM and CDR2 is ANQGSEA. V was cut by 6 bases and J by 8 bases, with 13 bases left in between. CDR3 DNA sequence: TGCAGCGTCGTGACAGGTCAGGAAGCTTTCTTT. Its translation: CSVVTGQEAFF.

A few counts support this clone. The V call is TRBV27, the J call TRBJ2-1; 10 nucleotides line up with TRBD2. CDR3 length equals 15 residues. Germline CDR1 reads MNHEY; CDR2 reads SMNVEV (reference sequence). The J segment lost 2 bases and the V segment lost 6 bases, leaving 4 bases of the junction unmatched. CDR3 bases: TGTGCCAGCAGATCCGGGACTAGCGCCTACAATGAGCAGTTCTTC. This codes for CASRSGTSAYNEQFF.

Only one count was recorded for this clone. This rearrangement joins TRBV2 to TRBJ1-2, with TRBD1 identical over 11 bases. V was clipped by 5 bases and J by 8 bases; unmatched bases: 10. Germline V lookup: CDR1 SNHLY, CDR2 FYNNEI. This CDR3 region has 15 residues. This chain's CDR3 is CASSPRTGGAWGYTF. CDR3 sequence (DNA): TGTGCCAGCAGTCCCAGGACAGGGGGCGCTTGGGGCTACACCTTC.

The rearrangement uses TRBV19 and TRBJ1-5; 9 bases are a match to TRBD1. After removal of 5 bases from V and 8 bases from J, the junction contained 10 bases not matched to a gene. This CDR3 is 15 amino acids long. CDR1 and CDR2 from the germline V gene are LNHDA and SQIVND (reference sequence). The CDR3 DNA sequence: TGTGCCAGTAGTTTGGACAGGGGCCCGGGGGAGCCCCAGCATTTT. Amino acids: CASSLDRGPGEPQHF.

The chain combines TRBV7-2 with TRBJ1-3; no reliable D call. The CDR3 contains 17 residues. Trimming stripped 2 bases from V and 0 bases from J, with 14 bases between. Looked up from germline, CDR1 is SGHTA and CDR2 is FQGNSA. CDR3 loop: CASSLYRVPDSGNTIYF. CDR3 coding DNA: TGTGCCAGCAGCTTATATCGGGTCCCCGACTCTGGAAACACCATATATTTT.

This chain uses TRBV29-1 with TRBJ1-2, with D perhaps matching TRBD1 (5 bases). Trimming removed 0 bases from V and 6 bases from J, with 11 bases in between. Germline CDR1 reads SQVTM; CDR2 reads ANQGSEA. CDR3 length: 13 amino acids. CDR3 nucleotides: TGCAGCGTTGAAGATCGGGGGGGAAATGGCTACACCTTC. Translation gives CSVEDRGGNGYTF.

Only a few counts were recorded for this clone. This rearrangement joins TRBV28 to TRBJ2-1, with TRBD2 identical over 9 bases. Per germline, CDR1 MDHEN and CDR2 SYDVKM. Trimming removed 4 bases from V and 8 bases from J; junction bases left unmatched: 9. This CDR3 comprises 15 residues. The chain's CDR3 is CASSSPSGGRYEQFF. The DNA of the CDR3 is TGTGCCAGCAGTTCCCCCAGCGGGGGGAGGTATGAGCAGTTCTTC.

J is TRBJ2-1 and V is TRBV6-1; D gene uncertain. CDR1 and CDR2 from the germline V gene are MNHNS and SASEGT. This CDR3 has 11 residues. V was shortened by 11 bases and J by 4 bases, with 9 bases between the two germline ends. CDR3 in amino acids: CAAQAYNEQFF. In DNA form, the CDR3 reads TGTGCCGCCCAGGCATACAATGAGCAGTTCTTC.